This T cell receptor beta chain is from a study of cytomegalovirus exposure and HLA in healthy donors. The sample holds a few counts of this clone. Its specificity is unknown. This CDR3 region has 14 residues. Trimming cost V 4 bases and J 5 bases; bases outside gene matches: 7. Germline V lookup: CDR1 SGHNT, CDR2 YYREEE (reference sequence). Notes on the study in general: Versus the approximately 700-donor mean, an Asian-associated ancestry cluster reportedly showed fewer N-insertions in a later analysis.

Primers included in the PCR were 60 Vbeta and 13 Jbeta primers. In the original workflow: A follow-up analysis tallied 65 million to 80 million unique TCR beta chains, approximately 10 million shared. The repertoire was sequenced with immunoSEQ multiplex PCR; TCRdb's copy has only in-frame clones and lacks some. That table gives V, J and clone size, and the DNA gave D and trimming. Of about 110,000 clones in the sample, about 79% were seen once. The chain carries TRBV5-4 and TRBJ2-7; 9 bases line up with TRBD1. The receptor was isolated from a young woman in good health and CMV-seropositive. Sample: PBMCs. The CDR3 is CASSEGTGQDEQYF. The CDR3 DNA reads TGTGCCAGCAGCGAGGGGACAGGGCAAGACGAGCAGTACTTC.